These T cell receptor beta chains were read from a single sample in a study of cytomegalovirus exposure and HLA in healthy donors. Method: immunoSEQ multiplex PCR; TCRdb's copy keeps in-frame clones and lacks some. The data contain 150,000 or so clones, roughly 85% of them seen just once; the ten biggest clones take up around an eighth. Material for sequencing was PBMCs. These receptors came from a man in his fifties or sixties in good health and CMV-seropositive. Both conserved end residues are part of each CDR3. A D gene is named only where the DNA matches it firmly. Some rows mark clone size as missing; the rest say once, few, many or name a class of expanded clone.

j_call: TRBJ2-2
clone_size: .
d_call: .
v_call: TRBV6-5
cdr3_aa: CASSPRRGKSGELFF
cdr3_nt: TGTGCCAGCAGCCCTAGGAGGGGCAAATCCGGGGAGCTGTTTTTT

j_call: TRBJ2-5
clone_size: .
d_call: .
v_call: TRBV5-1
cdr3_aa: CASSTLRQDQETQYF
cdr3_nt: TGCGCCAGCAGCACACTAAGACAGGACCAAGAGACCCAGTACTTC

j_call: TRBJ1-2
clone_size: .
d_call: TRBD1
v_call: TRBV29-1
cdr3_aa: CSVEGVRDRGLYGYTF
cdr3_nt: TGCAGCGTTGAAGGAGTTCGGGACAGGGGACTCTATGGCTACACCTTC

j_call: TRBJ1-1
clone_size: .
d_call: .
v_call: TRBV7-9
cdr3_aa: CASSFLGDTEAFF
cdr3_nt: TGTGCCAGCAGCTTTCTAGGGGATACTGAAGCTTTCTTT

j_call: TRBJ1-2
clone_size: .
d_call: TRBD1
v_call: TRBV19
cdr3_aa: CASSKAKGGNYGYTF
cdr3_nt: TGTGCCAGTAGTAAGGCGAAAGGGGGCAACTATGGCTACACCTTC

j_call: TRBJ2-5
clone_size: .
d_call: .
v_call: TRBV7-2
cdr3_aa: CASSLGVRETQYF
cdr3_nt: TGTGCCAGCAGCTTAGGAGTCAGGGAGACCCAGTACTTC

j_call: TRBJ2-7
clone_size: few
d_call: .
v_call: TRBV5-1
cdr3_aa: CASSRLTVGYEQYF
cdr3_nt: TGCGCCAGCAGCCGTCTGACAGTGGGCTACGAGCAGTACTTC

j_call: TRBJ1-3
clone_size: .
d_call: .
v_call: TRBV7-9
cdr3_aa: CASSLPGRGRNTIYF
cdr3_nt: TGTGCCAGCAGCTTGCCTGGCAGGGGTAGAAACACCATATATTTT

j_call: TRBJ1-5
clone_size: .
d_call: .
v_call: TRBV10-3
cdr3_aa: CATAVTGYSNQPQHF
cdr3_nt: TGTGCCACCGCCGTGACAGGCTATAGCAATCAGCCCCAGCATTTT

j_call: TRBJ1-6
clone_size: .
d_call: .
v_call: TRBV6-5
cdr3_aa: CASSYSPGIAPLHF
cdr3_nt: TGTGCCAGCAGTTACTCCCCAGGGATTGCACCCCTCCACTTT

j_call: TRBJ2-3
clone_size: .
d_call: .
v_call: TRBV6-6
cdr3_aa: CASSRTAGGTDTQYF
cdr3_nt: TGTGCCAGCAGTCGGACAGCAGGGGGGACAGATACGCAGTATTTT

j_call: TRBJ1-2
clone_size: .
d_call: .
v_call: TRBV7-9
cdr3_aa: CASSLASRYGYTF
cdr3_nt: TGTGCCAGCAGCTTAGCGAGTCGCTATGGCTACACCTTC

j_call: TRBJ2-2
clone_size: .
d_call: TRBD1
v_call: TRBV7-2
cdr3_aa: CASSPRDRGRITGELFF
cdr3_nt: TGTGCCAGCAGCCCCCGGGACAGGGGGCGCATAACCGGGGAGCTGTTTTTT

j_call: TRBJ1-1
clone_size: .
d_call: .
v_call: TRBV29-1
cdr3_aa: CSVGVTANTEAFF
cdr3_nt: TGCAGCGTTGGAGTGACAGCGAACACTGAAGCTTTCTTT

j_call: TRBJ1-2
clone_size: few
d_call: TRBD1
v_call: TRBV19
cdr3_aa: CASSPPTGLFGYTF
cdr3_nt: TGTGCCAGTAGCCCTCCGACAGGGTTGTTTGGCTACACCTTC

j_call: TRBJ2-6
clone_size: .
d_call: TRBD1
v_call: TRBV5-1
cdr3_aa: CASSLDGTGVSGANVLTF
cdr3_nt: TGCGCCAGCAGCTTGGACGGGACAGGAGTCTCTGGGGCCAACGTCCTGACTTTC

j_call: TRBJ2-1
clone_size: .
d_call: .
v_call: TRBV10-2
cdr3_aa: CASSAELPNEQFF
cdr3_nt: TGCGCCAGCAGTGCGGAGCTACCCAATGAGCAGTTCTTC

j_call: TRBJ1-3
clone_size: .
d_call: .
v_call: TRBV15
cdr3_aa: CATRDQGSRNTIYF
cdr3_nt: TGTGCCACCAGGGATCAGGGGTCACGTAACACCATATATTTT

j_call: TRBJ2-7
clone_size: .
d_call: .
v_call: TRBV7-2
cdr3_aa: CASSLLAVSYEQYF
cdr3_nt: TGTGCCAGCAGCTTACTGGCAGTCTCCTACGAGCAGTACTTC

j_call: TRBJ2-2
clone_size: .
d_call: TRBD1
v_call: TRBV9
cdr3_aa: CASSATGGDTGELFF
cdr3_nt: TGTGCCAGCAGCGCGACAGGGGGAGACACCGGGGAGCTGTTTTTT

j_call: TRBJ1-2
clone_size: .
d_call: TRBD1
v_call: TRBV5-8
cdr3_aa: CASSSLMGQGARGYTF
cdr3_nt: TGTGCCAGCAGCTCGTTGATGGGACAGGGGGCGCGTGGCTACACCTTC

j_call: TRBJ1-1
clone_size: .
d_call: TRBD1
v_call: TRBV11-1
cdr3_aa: CASSLETGLAEAFF
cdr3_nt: TGTGCCAGCAGCTTAGAGACAGGGCTGGCTGAAGCTTTCTTT

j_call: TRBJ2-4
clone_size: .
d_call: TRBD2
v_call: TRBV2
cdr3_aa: CAGGGRNIQYF
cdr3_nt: TGTGCCGGGGGGGGTAGAAACATTCAGTACTTC

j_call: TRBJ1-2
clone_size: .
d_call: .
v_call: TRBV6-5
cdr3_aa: CASSYSRSAYGYTF
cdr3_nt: TGTGCCAGCAGTTACTCGAGGTCAGCCTATGGCTACACCTTC

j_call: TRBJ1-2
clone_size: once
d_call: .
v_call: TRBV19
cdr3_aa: CASSTQTANYGYTF
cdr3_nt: TGTGCCAGTAGTACTCAGACAGCTAACTATGGCTACACCTTC

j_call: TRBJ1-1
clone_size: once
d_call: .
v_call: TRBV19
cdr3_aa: CASSYFENTEAFF
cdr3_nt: TGTGCCAGTAGTTACTTTGAGAACACTGAAGCTTTCTTT

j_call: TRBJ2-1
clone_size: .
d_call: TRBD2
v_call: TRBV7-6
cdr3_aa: CASSQTGGQNNEQFF
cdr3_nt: TGTGCCAGCAGCCAAACGGGGGGGCAAAACAATGAGCAGTTCTTC

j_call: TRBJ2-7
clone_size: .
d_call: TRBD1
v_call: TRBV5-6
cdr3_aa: CASSWGTGSYEQYF
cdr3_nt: TGTGCCAGCAGCTGGGGGACAGGATCCTACGAGCAGTACTTC

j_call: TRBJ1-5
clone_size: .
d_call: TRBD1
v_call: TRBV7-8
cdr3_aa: CASSGGTVNQPQHF
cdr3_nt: TGTGCCAGCAGCGGAGGGACAGTCAATCAGCCCCAGCATTTT

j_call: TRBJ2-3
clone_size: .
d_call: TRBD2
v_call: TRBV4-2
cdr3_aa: CASSQDGASGGVSTDTQYF
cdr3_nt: TGTGCCAGCAGCCAAGATGGAGCTAGCGGGGGGGTGAGCACAGATACGCAGTATTTT

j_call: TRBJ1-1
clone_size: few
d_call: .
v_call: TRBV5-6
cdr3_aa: CASSLTVNTEAFF
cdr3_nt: TGTGCCAGCAGCTTGACAGTGAACACTGAAGCTTTCTTT

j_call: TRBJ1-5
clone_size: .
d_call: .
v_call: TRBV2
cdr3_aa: CASNRESSNQPQHF
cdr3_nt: TGTGCCAGCAACCGAGAGTCTAGCAATCAGCCCCAGCATTTT

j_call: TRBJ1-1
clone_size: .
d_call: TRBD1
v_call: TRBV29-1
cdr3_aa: CSVWTGRQGTEAFF
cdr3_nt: TGCAGCGTTTGGACAGGACGGCAGGGCACTGAAGCTTTCTTT

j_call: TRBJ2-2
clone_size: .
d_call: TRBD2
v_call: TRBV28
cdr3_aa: CASHLYLAGGNTGELFF
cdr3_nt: TGTGCCAGTCATTTGTACCTAGCGGGCGGGAACACCGGGGAGCTGTTTTTT

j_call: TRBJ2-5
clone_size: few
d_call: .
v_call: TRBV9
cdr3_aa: CASSVNTKETQYF
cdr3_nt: TGTGCCAGCAGCGTAAACACAAAAGAGACCCAGTACTTC

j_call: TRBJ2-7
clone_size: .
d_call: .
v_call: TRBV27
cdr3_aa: CASRSDRPPYEQYF
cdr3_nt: TGTGCCAGCAGATCGGACAGACCCCCCTACGAGCAGTACTTC

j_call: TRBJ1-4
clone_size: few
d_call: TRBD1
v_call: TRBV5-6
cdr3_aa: CASSWGTVANEKLFF
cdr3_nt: TGTGCCAGCAGCTGGGGGACAGTGGCTAATGAAAAACTGTTTTTT

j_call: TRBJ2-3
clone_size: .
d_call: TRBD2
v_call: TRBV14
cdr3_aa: CASSQGSGGGTDTQYF
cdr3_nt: TGTGCCAGCAGCCAAGGCAGCGGGGGAGGCACAGATACGCAGTATTTT

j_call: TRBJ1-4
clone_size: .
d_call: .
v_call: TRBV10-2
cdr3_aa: CASSDGGANEKLFF
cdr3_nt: TGCGCCAGCAGTGACGGGGGAGCTAATGAAAAACTGTTTTTT

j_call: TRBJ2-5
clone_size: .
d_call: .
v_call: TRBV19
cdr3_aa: CASHGQPPTQVTPQETQYF
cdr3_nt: TGTGCCAGCCACGGACAGCCGCCGACTCAAGTAACTCCACAAGAGACCCAGTACTTC

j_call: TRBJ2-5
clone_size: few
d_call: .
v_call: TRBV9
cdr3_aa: CASSVALGVETQYF
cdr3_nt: TGTGCCAGCAGCGTAGCATTAGGGGTAGAGACCCAGTACTTC

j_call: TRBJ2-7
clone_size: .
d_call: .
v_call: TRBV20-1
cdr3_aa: CSARSSTEQYF
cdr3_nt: TGCAGTGCTAGGTCTAGTACCGAGCAGTACTTC

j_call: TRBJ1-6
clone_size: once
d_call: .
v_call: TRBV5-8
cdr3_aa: CASSPLRDSEPSLKVHF
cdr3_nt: TGTGCCAGCAGCCCCCTACGCGACAGCGAGCCTTCACTCAAGGTCCACTTT

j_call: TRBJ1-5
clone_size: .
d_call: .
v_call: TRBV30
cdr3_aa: CAWSRITGLNQPQHF
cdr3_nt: TGTGCCTGGTCCAGAATCACAGGGCTCAATCAGCCCCAGCATTTT

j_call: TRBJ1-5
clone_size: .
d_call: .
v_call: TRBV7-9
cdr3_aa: CASSLDIRGEPQHF
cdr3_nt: TGTGCCAGCAGCTTAGACATCAGGGGCGAGCCCCAGCATTTT

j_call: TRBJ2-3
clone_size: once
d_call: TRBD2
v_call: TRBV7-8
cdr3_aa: CASSLVWWGGTDTQYF
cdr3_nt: TGTGCCAGCAGCTTAGTTTGGTGGGGGGGGACAGATACGCAGTATTTT

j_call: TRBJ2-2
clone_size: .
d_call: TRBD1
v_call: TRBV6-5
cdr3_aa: CASSRTGQGIGELFF
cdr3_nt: TGTGCCAGCAGTCGAACCGGACAGGGGATCGGGGAGCTGTTTTTT

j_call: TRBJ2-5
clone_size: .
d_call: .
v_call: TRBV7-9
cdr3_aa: CASSFNSGLNQETQYF
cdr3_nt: TGTGCCAGCAGCTTTAACAGCGGATTAAACCAAGAGACCCAGTACTTC

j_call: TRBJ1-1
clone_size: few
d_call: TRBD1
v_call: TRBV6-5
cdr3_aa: CASSSTGTGNTEAFF
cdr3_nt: TGTGCCAGCAGTTCAACCGGGACAGGGAACACTGAAGCTTTCTTT

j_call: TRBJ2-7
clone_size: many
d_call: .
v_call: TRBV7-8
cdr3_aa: CASSLDRGSEQYF
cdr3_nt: TGTGCCAGCAGCTTAGATCGGGGGAGCGAGCAGTACTTC

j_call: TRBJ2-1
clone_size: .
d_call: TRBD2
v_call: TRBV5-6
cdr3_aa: CASSSGTRDLIGQFF
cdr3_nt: TGTGCCAGCAGCTCTGGGACTAGGGATCTTATAGGGCAGTTCTTC

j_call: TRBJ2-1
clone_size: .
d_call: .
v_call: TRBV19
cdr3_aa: CASSISGAAGEQFF
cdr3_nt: TGTGCCAGTAGTATTTCTGGGGCGGCCGGTGAGCAGTTCTTC